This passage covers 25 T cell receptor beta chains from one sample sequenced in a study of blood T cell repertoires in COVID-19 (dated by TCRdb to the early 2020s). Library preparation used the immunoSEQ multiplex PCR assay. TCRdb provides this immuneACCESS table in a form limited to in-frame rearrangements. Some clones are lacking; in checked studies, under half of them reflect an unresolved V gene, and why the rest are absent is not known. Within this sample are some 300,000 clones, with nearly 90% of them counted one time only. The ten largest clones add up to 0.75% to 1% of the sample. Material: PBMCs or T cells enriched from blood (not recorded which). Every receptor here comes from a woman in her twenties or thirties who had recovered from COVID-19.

CDR3 nucleotide sequence: TGTGCCAGCAGCGATCACACCAACACTGAAGCTTTCTTT. Protein: CASSDHTNTEAFF. V gene TRBV28 combines with J gene TRBJ1-1; D not resolved. This CDR3 has 13 amino acids. Trimming shortened V by 6 bases and J by 2 bases, and 10 bases separated the two germline ends. Per the germline V gene, CDR1 is MDHEN and CDR2 is SYDVKM.

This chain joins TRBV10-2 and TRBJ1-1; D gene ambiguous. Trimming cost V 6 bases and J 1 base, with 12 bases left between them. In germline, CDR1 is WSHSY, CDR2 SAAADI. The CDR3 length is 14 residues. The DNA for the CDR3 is TGCGCCAGCAGCCCGGTAGTTCCGAACACTGAAGCTTTCTTT. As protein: CASSPVVPNTEAFF.

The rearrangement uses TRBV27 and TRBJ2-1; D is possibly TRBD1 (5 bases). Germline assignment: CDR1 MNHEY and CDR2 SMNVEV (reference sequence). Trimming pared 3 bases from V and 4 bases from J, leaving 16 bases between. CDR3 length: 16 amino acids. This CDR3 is CASSFLGRVGYNEQFF. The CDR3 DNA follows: TGTGCCAGCAGTTTTCTAGGCAGGGTAGGATACAATGAGCAGTTCTTC.

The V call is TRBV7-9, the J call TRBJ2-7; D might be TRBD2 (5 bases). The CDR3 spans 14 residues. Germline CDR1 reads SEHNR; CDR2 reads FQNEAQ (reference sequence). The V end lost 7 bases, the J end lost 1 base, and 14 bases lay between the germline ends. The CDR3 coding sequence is TGTGCCAGCACCGACGGGAAGGATTCCTACGAGCAGTACTTC. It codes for CASTDGKDSYEQYF.

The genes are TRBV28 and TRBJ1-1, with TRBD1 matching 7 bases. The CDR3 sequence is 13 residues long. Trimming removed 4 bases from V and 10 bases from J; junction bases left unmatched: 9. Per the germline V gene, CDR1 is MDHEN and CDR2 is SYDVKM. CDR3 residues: CASSSPGGLRAFF. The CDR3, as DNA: TGTGCCAGCAGTTCGCCAGGGGGGTTACGAGCTTTCTTT.

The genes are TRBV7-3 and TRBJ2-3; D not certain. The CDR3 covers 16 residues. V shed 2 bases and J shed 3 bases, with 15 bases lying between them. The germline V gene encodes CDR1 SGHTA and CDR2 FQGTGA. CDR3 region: CASSLWARSLTDTQYF. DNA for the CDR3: TGTGCCAGCAGCTTATGGGCGCGTTCCCTGACAGATACGCAGTATTTT.

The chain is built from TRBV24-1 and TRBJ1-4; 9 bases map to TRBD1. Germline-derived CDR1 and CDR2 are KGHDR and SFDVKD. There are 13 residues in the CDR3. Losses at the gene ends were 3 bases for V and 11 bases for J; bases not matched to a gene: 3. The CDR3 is CATSDQQGAKLFF. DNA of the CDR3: TGTGCCACCAGTGATCAACAGGGGGCCAAACTGTTTTTT.

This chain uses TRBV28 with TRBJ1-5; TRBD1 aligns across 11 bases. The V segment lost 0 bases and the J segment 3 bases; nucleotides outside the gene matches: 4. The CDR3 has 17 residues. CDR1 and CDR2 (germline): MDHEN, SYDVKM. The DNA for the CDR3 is TGTGCCAGCAGTTTATGGACGGGACAGGGGGACAATCAGCCCCAGCATTTT. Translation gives CASSLWTGQGDNQPQHF.

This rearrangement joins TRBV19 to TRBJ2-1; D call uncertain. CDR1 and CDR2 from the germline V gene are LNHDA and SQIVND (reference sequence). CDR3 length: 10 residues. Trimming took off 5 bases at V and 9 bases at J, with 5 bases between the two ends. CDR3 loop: CASSGSEQFF. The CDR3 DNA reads TGTGCCAGTAGTGGTAGTGAGCAGTTCTTC.

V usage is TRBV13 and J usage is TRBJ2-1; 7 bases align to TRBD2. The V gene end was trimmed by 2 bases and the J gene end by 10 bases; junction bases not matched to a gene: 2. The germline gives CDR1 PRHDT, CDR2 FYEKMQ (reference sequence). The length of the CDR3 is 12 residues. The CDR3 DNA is TGTGCCAGCAGCTTAAGGGGACTAGAGCAGTTCTTC. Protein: CASSLRGLEQFF. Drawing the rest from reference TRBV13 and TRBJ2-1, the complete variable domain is AAGVIQSPRHLIKEKRETATLKCYPIPRHDTVYWYQQGPGQDPQFLISFYEKMQSDKGSIPDRFSAQQFSDYHSELNMSSLELGDSALYFCASSLRGLEQFFGPGTRLTVL.

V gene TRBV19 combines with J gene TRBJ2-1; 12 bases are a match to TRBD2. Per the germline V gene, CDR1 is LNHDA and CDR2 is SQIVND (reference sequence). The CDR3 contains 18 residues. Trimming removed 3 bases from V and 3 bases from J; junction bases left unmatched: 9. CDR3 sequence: CASSMRLAGAPIYNEQFF. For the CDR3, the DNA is TGTGCCAGTAGTATGCGACTAGCGGGAGCGCCAATCTACAATGAGCAGTTCTTC.

CDR3 amino acids: CAFFINRAHGYTF. DNA for the CDR3: TGTGCCTTTTTCATTAACAGGGCCCACGGCTACACCTTC. The rearrangement uses TRBV18 and TRBJ1-2; TRBD1 is a possible D gene (6 bases). CDR3 length: 13 amino acids. V was shortened by 11 bases and J by 8 bases, with 21 bases between the two germline ends. Germline loops: CDR1 KGHSH, CDR2 LQKENI.

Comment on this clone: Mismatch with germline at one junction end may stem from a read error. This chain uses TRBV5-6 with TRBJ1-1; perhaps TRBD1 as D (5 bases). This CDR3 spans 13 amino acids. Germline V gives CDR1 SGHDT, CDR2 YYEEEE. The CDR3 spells CASSLDTYTEAFF. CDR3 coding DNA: TGTGCCAGCAGTTTGGACACCTACACTGAAGCTTTCTTT.

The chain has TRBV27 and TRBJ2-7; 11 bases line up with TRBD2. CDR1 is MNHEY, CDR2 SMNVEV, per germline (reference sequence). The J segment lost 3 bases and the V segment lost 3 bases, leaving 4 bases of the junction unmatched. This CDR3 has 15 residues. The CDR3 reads CASSLLTSGVYEQYF. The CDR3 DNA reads TGTGCCAGCAGTTTGTTGACTAGCGGGGTCTACGAGCAGTACTTC.

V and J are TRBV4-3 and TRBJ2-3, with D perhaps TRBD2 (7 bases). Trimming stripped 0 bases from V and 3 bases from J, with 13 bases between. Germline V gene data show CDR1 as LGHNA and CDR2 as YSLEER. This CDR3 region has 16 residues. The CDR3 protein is CASSQETRGATDTQYF. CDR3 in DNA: TGCGCCAGCAGCCAAGAAACCCGGGGGGCGACAGATACGCAGTATTTT.

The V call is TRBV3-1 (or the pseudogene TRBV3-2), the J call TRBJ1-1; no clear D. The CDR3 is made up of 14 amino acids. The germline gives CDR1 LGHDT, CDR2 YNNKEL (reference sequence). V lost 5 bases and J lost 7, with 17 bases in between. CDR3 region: CASSFLLPAGEAFF. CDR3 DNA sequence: TGTGCCAGCAGCTTCCTACTACCCGCGGGTGAAGCTTTCTTT.

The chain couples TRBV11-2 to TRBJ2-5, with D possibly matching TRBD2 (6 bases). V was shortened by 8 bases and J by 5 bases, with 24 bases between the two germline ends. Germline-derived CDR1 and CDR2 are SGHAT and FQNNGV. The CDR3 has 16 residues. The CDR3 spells CASDRGGGRRRETQYF. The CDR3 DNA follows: TGTGCCAGCGATAGGGGAGGCGGAAGGCGGCGCGAGACCCAGTACTTC.

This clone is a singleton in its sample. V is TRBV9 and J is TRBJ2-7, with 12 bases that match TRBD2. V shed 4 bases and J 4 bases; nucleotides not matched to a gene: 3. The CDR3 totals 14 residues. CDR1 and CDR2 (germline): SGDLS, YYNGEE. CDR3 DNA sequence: TGTGCCAGCAGCAGGACTAGCGGGGAGTACGAGCAGTACTTC. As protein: CASSRTSGEYEQYF.

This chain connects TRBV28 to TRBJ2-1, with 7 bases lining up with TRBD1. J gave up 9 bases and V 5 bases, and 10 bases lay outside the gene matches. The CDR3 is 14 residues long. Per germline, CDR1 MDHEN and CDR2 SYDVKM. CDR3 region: CASSPGQDGGEQFF. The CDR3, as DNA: TGTGCCAGCAGTCCCGGACAGGATGGCGGTGAGCAGTTCTTC.

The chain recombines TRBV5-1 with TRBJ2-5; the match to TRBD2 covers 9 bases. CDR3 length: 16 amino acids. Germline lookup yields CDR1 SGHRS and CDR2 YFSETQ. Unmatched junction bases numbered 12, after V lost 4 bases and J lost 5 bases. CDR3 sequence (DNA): TGCGCCAGCAGCATCATGACCGGGACTAGCACGGAGACCCAGTACTTC. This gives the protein CASSIMTGTSTETQYF.

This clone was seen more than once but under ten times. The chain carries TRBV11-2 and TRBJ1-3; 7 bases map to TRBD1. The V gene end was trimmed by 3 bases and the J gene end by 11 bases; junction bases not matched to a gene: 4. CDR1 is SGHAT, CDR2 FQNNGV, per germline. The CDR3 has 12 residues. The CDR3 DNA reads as TGTGCCAGCAGCTTCGACAGGGCCGCCATATATTTT. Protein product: CASSFDRAAIYF.

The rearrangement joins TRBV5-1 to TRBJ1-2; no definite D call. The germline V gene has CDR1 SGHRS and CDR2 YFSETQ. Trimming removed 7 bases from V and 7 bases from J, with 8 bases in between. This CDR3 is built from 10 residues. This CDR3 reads CASEKPGYTF. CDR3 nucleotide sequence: TGCGCCAGCGAAAAGCCTGGCTACACCTTC.

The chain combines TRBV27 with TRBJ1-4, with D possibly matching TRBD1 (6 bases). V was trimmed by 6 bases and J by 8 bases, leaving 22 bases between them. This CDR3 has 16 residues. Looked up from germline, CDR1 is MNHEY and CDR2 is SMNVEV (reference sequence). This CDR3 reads CASSLWGGLSAEKLFF. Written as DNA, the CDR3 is TGTGCCAGCAGCCTCTGGGGGGGCCTCTCCGCCGAAAAACTGTTTTTT.

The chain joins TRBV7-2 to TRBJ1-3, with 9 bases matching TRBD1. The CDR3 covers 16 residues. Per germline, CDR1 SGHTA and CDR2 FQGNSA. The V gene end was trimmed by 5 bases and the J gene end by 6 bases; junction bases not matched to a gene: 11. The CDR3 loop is CASSPPGQGTKNTIYF. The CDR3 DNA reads TGTGCCAGCAGCCCGCCGGGACAGGGAACCAAAAACACCATATATTTT.

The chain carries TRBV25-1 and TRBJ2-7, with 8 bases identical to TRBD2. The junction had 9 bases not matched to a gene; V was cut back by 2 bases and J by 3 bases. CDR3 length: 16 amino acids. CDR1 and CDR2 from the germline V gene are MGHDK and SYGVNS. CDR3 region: CASSEDGGGKHYEQYF. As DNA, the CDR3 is TGTGCCAGCAGTGAAGACGGGGGGGGAAAGCACTACGAGCAGTACTTC.